Sequencing of this TCR beta chain was carried out in a study of cytomegalovirus exposure and HLA in healthy donors. With 60 Vbeta and 13 Jbeta primers, the PCR was carried out. The method was immunoSEQ multiplex PCR; TCRdb's version includes in-frame clones alone and lacks a portion of them. The repertoire holds roughly 110,000 clones, with less than 80% as singletons. About this clone: Its specificity is unknown.

Study-wide findings and caveats: Diagnosis of cytomegalovirus status made by the classifier reportedly showed high specificity and sensitivity.

Germline loops: CDR1 SNHLY, CDR2 FYNNEI. The ends were cut back, 6 bases at V and 8 bases at J, with 16 bases in the middle. The CDR3 has 13 amino acids. This clonotype was obtained from a man aged 60 to 75 in good health and CMV-seronegative. The chain combines TRBV2 with TRBJ1-2; possibly TRBD1 for D (5 bases). The sample was PBMCs. The CDR3: CASSAGPAGGYTF. DNA of the CDR3: TGTGCCAGCAGCGCGGGGCCAGCCGGGGGCTACACCTTC.